This T cell receptor (beta chain) was captured in a study of T cell repertoires in cytomegalovirus infection. Study at large: The public TCR beta signatures pointed to both CMV infection and matching HLA type. Findings and caveats of the study: Adding up the frequency of public TCR beta families identified people who carried CMV plus the relevant HLA. The ex vivo response showed dominance by HLA-C-restricted CMV-specific TCR beta clonotypes.

The germline CDR1 and CDR2 sequences are KGHDR and SFDVKD. V gave up 4 bases and J gave up 4 bases, with 6 bases separating them. CDR3 length: 12 amino acids. As regards this clonotype: Antigen unknown.

TCRdb recomputed calls from the reads with MiXCR, one row per CDR3 protein. The sample holds just under 550,000 distinct CDR3 sequences, 26% seen once. The rearrangement joins TRBV24-1 to TRBJ1-2; D gene unclear. Sample: PBMCs. This TCR derives from a human donor in good health (CMV status not recorded). Some clones in this sample may be carry-over from other donors' samples. DNA of the CDR3: TGTGCCACCAGTGACCCAACCTATGGCTACACCTTC. Residues: CATSDPTYGYTF.